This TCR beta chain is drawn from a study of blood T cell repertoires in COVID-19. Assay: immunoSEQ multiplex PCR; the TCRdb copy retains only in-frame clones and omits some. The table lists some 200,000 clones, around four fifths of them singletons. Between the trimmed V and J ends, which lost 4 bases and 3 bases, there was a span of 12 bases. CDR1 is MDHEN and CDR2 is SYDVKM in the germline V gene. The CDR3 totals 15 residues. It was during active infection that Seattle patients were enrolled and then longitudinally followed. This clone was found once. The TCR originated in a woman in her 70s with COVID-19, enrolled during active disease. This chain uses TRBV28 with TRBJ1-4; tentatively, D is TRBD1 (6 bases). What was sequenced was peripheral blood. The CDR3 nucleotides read TGTGCCAGCAGTTCCGGGGGGCAGTCTAATGAAAAACTGTTTTTT. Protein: CASSSGGQSNEKLFF.